This T cell receptor (beta chain) came from a study of blood T cell repertoires in COVID-19. V lost 1 base and J lost 5, with 12 bases in between. This CDR3 is 15 amino acids long. Germline-derived CDR1 and CDR2 are KGHSH and LQKENI. Authors' methods: It was from reference gene primer amplification that nucleated cell counts were estimated. Assay: immunoSEQ multiplex PCR; the TCRdb copy retains only in-frame clones and omits some. Clone size and the V and J calls come from that table; the DNA yielded D and trimming. The table lists about 190,000 clones, around 91% of them singletons. The chain has TRBV18 and TRBJ2-4; D perhaps matches TRBD1 (6 bases). The source of this sequence is a man between 50 and 59 years old with acute or convalescent COVID-19. Sequencing used peripheral blood. CDR3 protein: CASSPRLGGENIQYF. The CDR3 DNA reads TGTGCCAGCTCACCACGATTAGGGGGTGAAAACATTCAGTACTTC.